This is a list of T cell receptor beta chains from one sample in a study of blood T cell repertoires in COVID-19. Some clones are missing from TCRdb's copy, which holds only in-frame ones; the method was immunoSEQ multiplex PCR. The table has a few hundred thousand clones, around 85% seen once. The specimen was peripheral blood. All receptors derive from a woman under 30 with acute or convalescent COVID-19. Both conserved end residues are part of each CDR3. The order of the fields is V gene, J gene, CDR3 protein.

>TRBV25-1|TRBJ1-4
CASSSQGWTNEKLFF
>TRBV4-2|TRBJ1-2
CASSQDKSYGYTF
>TRBV4-1|TRBJ2-1
CASSQDPASGSNDEQFF
>TRBV9|TRBJ1-4
CASSPTGTANEKLFF
>TRBV2|TRBJ2-7
CASRQGLADSYEQYF
>TRBV10-3|TRBJ2-7
CATLDRTYEQYF
>TRBV2|TRBJ1-2
CASRALRDRNYGYTF
>TRBV2|TRBJ1-4
CASSVAPQGASGEKLFF
>TRBV2|TRBJ1-6
CASSADSSYNSPLHF
>TRBV6-5|TRBJ1-5
CAIKATANQPQHF
>TRBV6-6|TRBJ2-7
CASSYLGQRPYEQYF
>TRBV28|TRBJ2-3
CASSSSGRAMLADTQYF
>TRBV5-1|TRBJ2-1
CANPPGYNLNNEQFF
>TRBV9|TRBJ1-1
CASSVEGGYTEAFF
>TRBV2|TRBJ1-2
CASRALGGYTF
>TRBV19|TRBJ2-1
CAPQRHSTHNEQFF
>TRBV5-6|TRBJ1-4
CASSLSVYATNEKLFF
>TRBV21-1|TRBJ1-5
CASLRRKGRHYSNQPQHF
>TRBV28|TRBJ1-1
CASRQVTDTEAFF
>TRBV7-6|TRBJ2-3
CASSPDVASGRNTQYF
>TRBV5-1|TRBJ2-3
CASSLGGLAGGGTDTQYF
>TRBV4-1|TRBJ1-6
CASSQGGDRGYNSPLHF
>TRBV3-1/TRBV3-2|TRBJ2-5
CASSPSEETQYF
>TRBV12-3/TRBV12-4|TRBJ1-1
CASSYRGSTEAFF
>TRBV19|TRBJ2-7
CASSRTESSYEQYF
>TRBV12-3/TRBV12-4|TRBJ1-4
CATATGGEKLFF
>TRBV6-5|TRBJ2-7
CARQEGYEQYF
>TRBV6-5|TRBJ2-7
CASRTRGRLYYEQYF
>TRBV5-1|TRBJ2-1
CASSLGPPGANEQFF
>TRBV24-1|TRBJ2-3
CATSDWGQGGTDTQYF
>TRBV19|TRBJ1-1
CASRRATEAFF
>TRBV4-2|TRBJ2-7
CASSQQRESYEQYF
>TRBV5-1|TRBJ1-6
CASSPDPAGDNSPLHF
>TRBV14|TRBJ2-5
CASSQALAGVESQYF
>TRBV24-1|TRBJ2-3
CATSATGALGKDTQYF
>TRBV3-1/TRBV3-2|TRBJ1-1
CASSLRTGNTEAFF
>TRBV27|TRBJ1-1
CASSRGAGVFTEAFF
>TRBV13|TRBJ2-7
CASSSRLAGAYEQYF
>TRBV5-1|TRBJ2-2
CASSPEFGAGTGELFF
>TRBV6-5|TRBJ1-6
CASSYSPWASPLHF
>TRBV18|TRBJ2-6
CASSPIGTGASGANVLTF
>TRBV10-1|TRBJ1-2
CASSEPGTDYGYTF
>TRBV19|TRBJ1-1
CASSIGRQNEAFF
>TRBV27|TRBJ2-7
CASSETASYEQYF
>TRBV10-3|TRBJ2-2
CAISTDRGQGTGELFF